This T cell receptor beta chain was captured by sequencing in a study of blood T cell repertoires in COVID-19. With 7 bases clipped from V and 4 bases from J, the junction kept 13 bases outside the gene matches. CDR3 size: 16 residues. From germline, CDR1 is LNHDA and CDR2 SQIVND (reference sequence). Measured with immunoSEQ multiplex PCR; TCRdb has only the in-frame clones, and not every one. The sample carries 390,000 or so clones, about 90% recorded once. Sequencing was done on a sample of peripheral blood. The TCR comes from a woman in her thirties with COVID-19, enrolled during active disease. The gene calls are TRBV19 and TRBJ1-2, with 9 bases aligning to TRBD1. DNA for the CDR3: TGTGCCAGTACTCCGTTCAGGGACAGGGACGTCTATGGCTACACCTTC. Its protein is CASTPFRDRDVYGYTF.